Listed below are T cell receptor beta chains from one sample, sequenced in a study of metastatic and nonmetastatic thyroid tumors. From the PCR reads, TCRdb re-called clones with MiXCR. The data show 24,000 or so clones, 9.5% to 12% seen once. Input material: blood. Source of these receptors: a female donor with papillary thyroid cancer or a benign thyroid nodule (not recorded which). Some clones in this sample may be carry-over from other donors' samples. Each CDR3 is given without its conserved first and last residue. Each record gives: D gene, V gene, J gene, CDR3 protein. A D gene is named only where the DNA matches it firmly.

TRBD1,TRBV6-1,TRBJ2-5,ASSQQGATQY
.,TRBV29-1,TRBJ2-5,SVEFGGRETQY
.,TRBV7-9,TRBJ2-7,ASSSRDGSYEQY
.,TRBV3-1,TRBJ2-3,ASSQSGTDTQY
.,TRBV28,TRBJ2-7,ANEFCRSSHEQY
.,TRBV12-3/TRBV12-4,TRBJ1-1,ASSLAGGMNTEAF
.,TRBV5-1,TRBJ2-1,ASSSHGGPSSYNEQF
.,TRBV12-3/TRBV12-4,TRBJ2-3,ASSRSGTVTDTQY
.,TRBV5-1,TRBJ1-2,ASSLGTIYGYT
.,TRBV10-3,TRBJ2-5,AISDNPRGTQY
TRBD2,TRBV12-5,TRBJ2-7,ASGLVSRTSGRTYEQY
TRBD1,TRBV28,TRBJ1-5,ASSLTHPTGYLQH
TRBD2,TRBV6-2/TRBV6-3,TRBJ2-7,ASSHGLAGAAYEQY